Below are 26 T cell receptor beta chains sequenced from a single sample in a study of metastatic and nonmetastatic thyroid tumors. Each patient went into thyroid surgery without having received any treatment. TCRdb re-called the PCR reads with MiXCR. The sample contains 46,000 or so clones, 16% of which appear only once. Sequenced input: blood. These receptors came from a female donor with papillary thyroid cancer or a benign thyroid nodule (not recorded which). Some clones in this sample may be carry-over from other donors' samples.

For this clone: A much bigger clone sits one base away, suggesting this may be a read error. The chain joins TRBV28 to TRBJ1-4, with unresolved D. This CDR3 has 12 residues. Germline V gives CDR1 MDHEN, CDR2 SYDVKM. The CDR3 here is CASRGANGKLFF. The CDR3 DNA follows: TGTGCCAGCAGGGGTGCTAATGGAAAACTGTTTTTT.

The chain recombines TRBV6-1 with TRBJ2-3; no clear D. Trimming pared 6 bases from V and 5 bases from J, leaving 6 bases between. There are 11 residues in the CDR3. Looked up from germline, CDR1 is MNHNS and CDR2 is SASEGT. The CDR3 sequence: CASRNGDTQYF. Written as DNA, the CDR3 is TGTGCCAGCAGAAATGGAGATACGCAGTATTTT.

This clone has a count of ten or more. V usage is TRBV7-9 and J usage is TRBJ1-1, with D maybe TRBD1 (6 bases). CDR1 and CDR2 (germline): SEHNR, FQNEAQ (reference sequence). This CDR3 region has 13 residues. V lost 5 bases and J lost 2, with 9 bases in between. This CDR3 is CASSGQTNTEAFF. The CDR3 DNA reads as TGTGCCAGCAGCGGACAGACAAACACTGAAGCTTTCTTT.

This clone was detected ten times or more. The chain uses TRBV28 and TRBJ1-1; D not certain. CDR1 and CDR2 from the germline V gene are MDHEN and SYDVKM. The CDR3 length is 13 residues. Trimming shortened V by 6 bases and J by 0 bases, and 8 bases separated the two germline ends. The DNA of the CDR3 is TGTGCCAGCAGGCCCGACTTGAACACTGAAGCTTTCTTT. Its translation: CASRPDLNTEAFF.

The rearrangement links TRBV12-3 or TRBV12-4 to TRBJ2-7; D possibly corresponds to TRBD2 (6 bases). Deletions cut 6 bases from V and 12 bases from J, with 21 bases between. The CDR3 has 13 residues. The CDR3 nucleotides read TGTGCCAGCAGCCTAACTATAGCGGTAGAACGGTACTTC. It translates to CASSLTIAVERYF.

This clone is termed medium-sized. The rearrangement links TRBV6-1 to TRBJ2-3, with 8 nucleotides matching TRBD2. The V and J ends lost 7 bases and 5 bases, in that order; junction bases with no gene match: 11. The length of the CDR3 is 15 residues. Germline CDR1 MNHNS, CDR2 SASEGT. CDR3 region: CASKAGRAGRDTQYF. The CDR3 bases are TGTGCCAGCAAGGCCGGGAGGGCCGGTCGAGATACGCAGTATTTT.

In its sample, this clone was seen a few times. The chain recombines TRBV6-1 with TRBJ2-6; D ambiguous. This CDR3 is 15 amino acids long. Germline V CDR1 and CDR2: MNHNS, SASEGT. V was pared by 1 base and J by 0 bases, with 4 bases between. The CDR3 coding sequence is TGTGCCAGCAGTGAAGGTTTCTCTGGGGCCAACGTCCTGACTTTC. It translates to CASSEGFSGANVLTF.

The genes are TRBV24-1 and TRBJ2-2; TRBD2 matches at 10 bases. Trimming removed 1 base from V and 2 bases from J; junction bases left unmatched: 6. Germline CDR1 KGHDR, CDR2 SFDVKD. The CDR3 spans 18 residues. Here the CDR3 reads CATSDLGAGGSNTGELFF. In DNA form, the CDR3 reads TGTGCCACCAGTGATTTAGGAGCGGGAGGGTCTAACACCGGGGAGCTGTTTTTT.

The chain's CDR3 is CSASDPYGYTF. CDR3 nucleotide sequence: TGCAGTGCTAGTGATCCCTATGGCTACACCTTC. The chain carries TRBV20-1 and TRBJ1-2; D unclear. Trimming took 3 bases from V and 4 from J, leaving 6 bases between them. CDR3 length: 11 residues. Germline CDR1 and CDR2: DFQATT and SNEGSKA (reference sequence).

This clone has ten or more counts. It may be a read error: a sequence one base away is much more abundant. V usage is TRBV4-2 and J usage is TRBJ2-3; D is unresolved. The germline V gene encodes CDR1 LGHNA and CDR2 YNFKEQ. This CDR3 spans 15 amino acids. The CDR3, as DNA: TGTACCAGCAGCCAAGATACCGGCAGCACAGATACGCAGTATTTT. As protein: CTSSQDTGSTDTQYF.

With regard to this clone: It is likely a read error, because the conserved phenylalanine at the end of the CDR3 is missing. V is TRBV6-2 or TRBV6-3 and J is TRBJ1-5; D perhaps matches TRBD1 (6 bases). Germline assignment: CDR1 MNHEY and CDR2 SVGEGT. The CDR3 sequence is 18 residues long. V was cut by 6 bases and J by 1 base, with 22 bases left in between. Here the CDR3 reads CASSPVQGAGLSNQPQHL. Here the CDR3 DNA reads TGTGCCAGCAGCCCCGTACAGGGTGCTGGTTTAAGCAATCAGCCCCAGCATCTT.

Many counts were recorded for this clone. The chain links TRBV7-2 to TRBJ2-7, with D unclear. V dropped 0 bases and J dropped 7 bases, with 7 bases sitting between them. This CDR3 region has 12 residues. Germline assignment: CDR1 SGHTA and CDR2 FQGNSA. The CDR3: CASSLATREQYF. In DNA, the CDR3 is TGTGCCAGCAGCTTAGCGACGAGGGAGCAGTACTTC.

This clone showed up many times. The chain recombines TRBV9 with TRBJ2-3; no reliable D call. The CDR3 is made up of 15 amino acids. Trimming cost V 7 bases and J 4 bases, with 19 bases left between them. Germline V gives CDR1 SGDLS, CDR2 YYNGEE. CDR3 loop: CASASAGVSADTQYF. In nucleotides, the CDR3 is TGTGCCAGCGCGAGCGCCGGCGTAAGCGCAGATACGCAGTATTTT.

This clone has at least ten counts. The rearrangement joins TRBV6-1 to TRBJ1-5, with 11 nucleotides matching TRBD1. V lost 6 bases and J lost 6; bases outside the gene matches: 4. The germline gives CDR1 MNHNS, CDR2 SASEGT. This CDR3 has 14 residues. The CDR3 bases are TGTGCCAGCAGCTTCGGGACAGGGGGTCAGCCCCAGCATTTT. It translates to CASSFGTGGQPQHF.

This clone occurred many times. Other DNA sequences in the sample encode the same CDR3. The chain couples TRBV7-2 to TRBJ1-6, with a tentative D call TRBD1 (5 bases). The CDR3 runs 15 residues. V lost 2 bases and J 6 bases, leaving 11 bases between the germline ends. Germline loops: CDR1 SGHTA, CDR2 FQGNSA. CDR3: CASSLSRGGNSPLHF. CDR3 DNA sequence: TGTGCCAGCAGCTTAAGTAGGGGTGGTAATTCACCCCTCCACTTT.

This clone was recorded many times. For the CDR3, the DNA is TGTGCCAGCAGCCTTCTCGGGGGTGGACGCACTGAAGCTTTCTTT. This encodes CASSLLGGGRTEAFF. The genes are TRBV3-1 and TRBJ1-1; TRBD1 is a possible D gene (5 bases). The CDR3 spans 15 residues. Trimming pared 4 bases from V and 4 bases from J, leaving 16 bases between. Germline-derived CDR1 and CDR2 are LGHDT and YNNKEL (reference sequence).

This clone was seen many times. The V and J genes are TRBV6-1 and TRBJ2-7, with D possibly being TRBD1 (5 bases). Germline values: CDR1 MNHNS, CDR2 SASEGT. This CDR3 contains 13 residues. V lost 5 bases to trimming and J lost 6 bases, with 14 bases between them. CDR3 region: CASSTQTVREQYF. The DNA of the CDR3 is TGTGCCAGCAGTACCCAGACAGTCCGCGAGCAGTACTTC.

This sequence joins TRBV13 and TRBJ1-2; 8 nucleotides align to TRBD1. Trimming at V came to 3 bases and at J to 4 bases, leaving 7 bases not matched to a gene. The CDR3 extends over 15 amino acids. The V gene's germline CDR1 is PRHDT and CDR2 FYEKMQ (reference sequence). CDR3 residues: CASSLVTGVSYGYTF. CDR3 in DNA: TGTGCCAGCAGCTTGGTGACAGGGGTGTCCTATGGCTACACCTTC. The whole variable domain, remainder taken from reference TRBV13 and TRBJ1-2, is AAGVIQSPRHLIKEKRETATLKCYPIPRHDTVYWYQQGPGQDPQFLISFYEKMQSDKGSIPDRFSAQQFSDYHSELNMSSLELGDSALYFCASSLVTGVSYGYTFGSGTRLTVV.

This clone came up many times. The chain has TRBV30 and TRBJ2-7, with 7 bases that match TRBD2. Germline CDR1 and CDR2: GTSNPN and SVGIG (reference sequence). The trim removed 4 bases at V and 2 bases at J, leaving 8 bases unmatched. This CDR3 is 14 amino acids long. The DNA for the CDR3 is TGTGCCTGGACCTGGGGGGGTACGACCTACGAGCAGTACTTC. This sequence encodes CAWTWGGTTYEQYF.

This clone was counted at least ten times. The V and J genes are TRBV6-1 and TRBJ1-1; tentatively, D is TRBD1 (6 bases). Germline V lookup: CDR1 MNHNS, CDR2 SASEGT. There are 12 residues in the CDR3. V was clipped by 6 bases and J by 13 bases, with 18 bases between them. CDR3 in amino acids: CASRPEGGFVFF. Here the CDR3 DNA reads TGTGCCAGCAGACCCGAGGGGGGATTCGTTTTCTTT.

A remark on this clone: The junction and the germline gene differ at one end; a read error may be behind it. The chain combines TRBV11-2 with TRBJ2-1, with 7 bases identical to TRBD1. The germline V gene encodes CDR1 SGHAT and CDR2 FQNNGV. CDR3 length: 11 amino acids. The CDR3 reads CAISLGQEQFF. CDR3 nucleotides: TGTGCCATCAGCTTGGGACAGGAGCAGTTCTTC.

This clone has at least ten counts. This chain connects TRBV25-1 to TRBJ2-3; TRBD1 matches at 12 bases. Trimming at V came to 2 bases and at J to 1 base, leaving 7 bases not matched to a gene. The V gene's germline CDR1 is MGHDK and CDR2 SYGVNS. The CDR3 loop spans 18 amino acids. The CDR3 DNA reads as TGTGCCAGCAGTGAAGTGCGCCGGGACAGGGGGCGCACAGATACGCAGTATTTT. Translation gives CASSEVRRDRGRTDTQYF.

This clone was found many times. V is TRBV6-1 and J is TRBJ2-5; 12 bases fit TRBD2. CDR3 length: 14 residues. The trim removed 4 bases at V and 5 bases at J, leaving 2 bases unmatched. The V gene's germline CDR1 is MNHNS and CDR2 SASEGT. The CDR3 DNA reads as TGTGCCAGCAGTGTGACTAGCGGGGGTGAGACCCAGTACTTC. Its translation is CASSVTSGGETQYF.

V gene TRBV10-2 combines with J gene TRBJ2-1, with TRBD2 as a possible D gene (6 bases). The CDR3 sequence is 15 residues long. Trimming left V 10 bases short and J 8 bases short, with 24 bases between. Germline CDR1 reads WSHSY; CDR2 reads SAAADI. The CDR3 reads CATTLTGAGNDEQFF. CDR3 nucleotide sequence: TGCGCCACTACTCTAACGGGAGCCGGTAACGATGAGCAGTTCTTC.

A few counts support this clone. V is TRBV6-1 and J is TRBJ2-7, with 7 bases lining up with TRBD2. CDR1 is MNHNS, CDR2 SASEGT, per germline. Trimming cost V 5 bases and J 0 bases; bases outside gene matches: 10. CDR3 length equals 16 residues. The CDR3 here is CASSSRGAGSSYEQYF. DNA of the CDR3: TGTGCCAGCAGTTCCCGGGGAGCGGGGAGCTCCTACGAGCAGTACTTC.

This clone occurred many times. CDR3 bases: TGTGCCAGCAGCCCGGTGGGGACAGCCGCCTCCGAGCAGTACTTC. Protein product: CASSPVGTAASEQYF. The V gene is TRBV7-9, the J gene TRBJ2-7; 7 bases map to TRBD1. CDR3 length: 15 amino acids. Unmatched junction bases numbered 13, after V lost 5 bases and J lost 6 bases. CDR1 SEHNR and CDR2 FQNEAQ come from the germline V gene (reference sequence). Together with reference TRBV7-9 and TRBJ2-7, the CDR3 gives the full variable domain: DTGVSQNPRHKITKRGQNVTFRCDPISEHNRLYWYRQTLGQGPEFLTYFQNEAQLEKSRLLSDRFSAERPKGSFSTLEIQRTEQGDSAMYLCASSPVGTAASEQYFGPGTRLTVT.